The sequence of this TCR beta chain was determined in a study of blood T cell repertoires in COVID-19. Background on the study: Whether acute or convalescent, the COVID-19 samples came from the United States, Italy and Spain. From T cells, B-cell-depleted T cells, or PBMCs came the material, which was cDNA or gDNA.

The CDR3 extends over 14 amino acids. V lost 6 bases and J lost 3, with 13 bases in between. Germline V gene sequence: CDR1 SGHTS, CDR2 YDEGEE. Clones were sequenced by immunoSEQ multiplex PCR, and TCRdb holds only the in-frame ones, with some missing. Of just under 250,000 clones in the sample, 85% to 90% are singletons; the top ten hold over 4%. Assignments of participants to cohorts depended upon their own reported clinical history. Recovered participants had two consecutive negative NP/OP PCR tests, healthcare professional clearance, or symptom resolution. This chain joins TRBV5-8 and TRBJ1-5; D call uncertain. Sequencing was performed on PBMCs or T cells enriched from blood (not recorded which). This clonotype originated in a young woman who had recovered from COVID-19. CDR3 bases: TGTGCCAGCAATGTGCGCCCCCCCAATCAGCCCCAGCATTTT. This translates into CASNVRPPNQPQHF.